This T cell receptor (beta chain) was recorded in a study of T cell repertoires in cytomegalovirus infection. Study as a whole: Indications came from public TCR beta signatures; they pointed to CMV infection and to a matching HLA type.

A remark on this clonotype: What it binds is not known.

The ends were cut back, 6 bases at V and 8 bases at J, with 17 bases in the middle. The germline V gene encodes CDR1 LNHDA and CDR2 SQIVND (reference sequence). CDR3 size: 14 residues. TCRdb ran MiXCR on the reads and lists one entry per CDR3 protein. The sample contains around 350,000 distinct CDR3 sequences, about a sixth of which appear only once. Study-wide results and limits: There were HLA-C-restricted CMV-specific TCR beta clonotypes dominating the ex vivo response. Totalled public TCR beta family frequency picked out people who carried CMV plus the relevant HLA.

The sample was PBMCs. The genes are TRBV19 and TRBJ1-5; D is undetermined. The TCR comes from a human donor in good health (CMV status not recorded). Some clones in this sample may be carry-over from other donors' samples. CDR3 nucleotide sequence: TGTGCCAGTAGGGAGACGTCCAACCCGGAGCCCCAGCATTTT. Protein product: CASRETSNPEPQHF.